These T cell receptor beta chains were read from a single sample in a study of shared clonotypes between healthy human individuals. Method: immunoSEQ multiplex PCR; TCRdb's copy keeps in-frame clones and lacks some. Of more than 550,000 clones listed, 90% to 95% are singletons. Sequencing was carried out using naive CD8+ T cells sorted from blood. The receptors were gathered from a man aged 25-45 years in good health. The CDR3 runs from the conserved cysteine through the conserved F or W. A D gene is named only where the DNA matches it firmly. Clone size, where shown, is once, few, many, or a class for clones that have expanded.

length	D	V	J	size	DNA	CDR3
14	NA	TRBV7-9	TRBJ2-2	NA	TGTGCCAGCAGCTTAGAGGGTTACACCGGGGAGCTGTTTTTT	CASSLEGYTGELFF
17	TRBD2	TRBV10-3	TRBJ2-1	NA	TGTGCCATCAAAGGTCTAGGAATAGCGGGAGTTGACAATGAGCAGTTCTTC	CAIKGLGIAGVDNEQFF
17	TRBD1	TRBV7-8	TRBJ2-3	NA	TGTGCCAGCAGCTTAGATCAGGGGGCCAAATGGACAGATACGCAGTATTTT	CASSLDQGAKWTDTQYF
13	NA	TRBV6-1	TRBJ2-2	NA	TGTGCCAGCAGTGAGCGGGTGGCCGGGGAGCTGTTTTTT	CASSERVAGELFF
15	TRBD2	TRBV2	TRBJ2-7	NA	TGTGCCAGCAGAGTTGGACTAGCGGGGACCTACGAGCAGTACTTC	CASRVGLAGTYEQYF
15	TRBD2	TRBV27	TRBJ2-7	NA	TGTGCCAGCGGGACCAGGACTAGCTCCTTCTACGAGCAGTACTTC	CASGTRTSSFYEQYF
13	TRBD1	TRBV27	TRBJ1-5	once	TGTGCCAGCAGCCAGACAGGGCATCAGCCCCAGCATTTT	CASSQTGHQPQHF
16	TRBD2	TRBV15	TRBJ2-1	NA	TGTGCCACCAGCAGAGAACTAGCGGGAGGGGAGGGTGAGCAGTTCTTC	CATSRELAGGEGEQFF
12	NA	TRBV7-6	TRBJ2-7	NA	TGTGCCAGCAGCTCCGGACTGACGGAGCAGTACTTC	CASSSGLTEQYF
12	NA	TRBV27	TRBJ2-2	few	TGTGCCAGCAGTACGGTGGCCGGGGAGCTGTTTTTT	CASSTVAGELFF
13	NA	TRBV2	TRBJ2-2	NA	TGTGCCAGCGGTTGGAGTAACACCGGGGAGCTGTTTTTT	CASGWSNTGELFF
14	NA	TRBV6-1	TRBJ2-5	NA	TGTGCCAGCAGTGTATTGGCAGCCCAAGAGACCCAGTACTTC	CASSVLAAQETQYF
14	NA	TRBV29-1	TRBJ2-7	once	TGCAGCGTTGAAGACTTGGGTGGAACTTACGAGCAGTACTTC	CSVEDLGGTYEQYF
12	NA	TRBV9	TRBJ2-2	NA	TGTGCCAGCAGCGTAGTAGCCGGGGAGCTGTTTTTT	CASSVVAGELFF
17	TRBD1	TRBV7-8	TRBJ1-1	NA	TGTGCCAGCAAGCTTTCAGGGATGACAGGGGGAGGGACTGAAGCTTTCTTT	CASKLSGMTGGGTEAFF
16	NA	TRBV4-1	TRBJ1-2	NA	TGCGCCAGCAGCCAAGTCTCTACGGAGTCCGACTATGGCTACACCTTC	CASSQVSTESDYGYTF
13	NA	TRBV27	TRBJ1-1	NA	TGTGCCACTGGGGGGGGACCGAACACTGAAGCTTTCTTT	CATGGGPNTEAFF
15	TRBD2	TRBV7-3	TRBJ2-5	NA	TGTGCCAGCAGCTGTGGGACTAGCGACAAAGAGACCCAGTACTTC	CASSCGTSDKETQYF
14	NA	TRBV9	TRBJ2-7	NA	TGTGCCAGCAGCGTACGCCAGGGATCCTACGAGCAGTACTTC	CASSVRQGSYEQYF
16	NA	TRBV21-1	TRBJ2-1	NA	TGTGCCAGCAGCGCCCTAGCAGCCTTAACCTACAATGAGCAGTTCTTC	CASSALAALTYNEQFF
14	NA	TRBV21-1	TRBJ1-5	few	TGTGCCAGCAGCAAAGGGTCCAGGGGACAGCCCCAGCATTTT	CASSKGSRGQPQHF
18	TRBD2	TRBV7-2	TRBJ2-1	few	TGTGCCAGCAGCCAAGGAGCTAGCGGGAGTAGTCCCTACAATGAGCAGTTCTTC	CASSQGASGSSPYNEQFF
13	NA	TRBV5-4	TRBJ2-7	NA	TGTGCCAGCATTTGCCAGGAGGGCTACGAGCAGTACTTC	CASICQEGYEQYF
15	TRBD1	TRBV27	TRBJ1-1	NA	TGTGCCAGCAGTCTTTCGACAGGGCCTATTACTGAAGCTTTCTTT	CASSLSTGPITEAFF
15	NA	TRBV25-1	TRBJ2-1	NA	TGTGCCAGCAGTGAATGGGGTACGCCTTACAATGAGCAGTTCTTC	CASSEWGTPYNEQFF
11	NA	TRBV11-2	TRBJ1-1	NA	TGTGCCAGCAGCTTAGATCCTGAAGCTTTCTTT	CASSLDPEAFF
16	NA	TRBV5-4	TRBJ2-4	NA	TGTGCCAGCAGCGGGGGGACCGAACTAGCCAAAAACATTCAGTACTTC	CASSGGTELAKNIQYF
15	NA	TRBV7-9	TRBJ2-2	once	TGTGCCAGCAGCCAGAGCTCGCGCGGCACCGGGGAGCTGTTTTTT	CASSQSSRGTGELFF
16	TRBD1	TRBV7-9	TRBJ2-7	NA	TGTGCCAGCAGCCCCGTAGGGGACAGGCTATCCTACGAGCAGTACTTC	CASSPVGDRLSYEQYF
17	NA	TRBV5-1	TRBJ1-2	NA	TGCGCCAGCAGCCCCTTACCGGTCGTGGGGAGGGACTATGGCTACACCTTC	CASSPLPVVGRDYGYTF
14	NA	TRBV27	TRBJ2-7	NA	TGTGCCAGCAGTTTCCAGCCGAGGGACGACGAGCAGTACTTC	CASSFQPRDDEQYF
16	NA	TRBV7-9	TRBJ1-4	NA	TGTGCCAGCAGCCCCAATCGGTATAGGGATAATGAAAAACTGTTTTTT	CASSPNRYRDNEKLFF
14	TRBD2	TRBV27	TRBJ2-7	NA	TGTGCCAGCAGTCTTAAAGAGCGGGGCTACGAGCAGTACTTC	CASSLKERGYEQYF
15	TRBD2	TRBV30	TRBJ2-1	NA	TGTGCCTGGGACCCGGGACTAGCGCTCTACAATGAGCAGTTCTTC	CAWDPGLALYNEQFF
10	NA	TRBV2	TRBJ2-5	NA	TGTGCCAGCAGGGGGAAGACCCAGTACTTC	CASRGKTQYF
18	NA	TRBV7-9	TRBJ1-4	NA	TGTGCCAGCAGCTCCAGGGACCTAACTACAAGCCTTAATGAAAAACTGTTTTTT	CASSSRDLTTSLNEKLFF
13	NA	TRBV5-1	TRBJ2-5	NA	TGCGCCAGCAGCTCCTCCCCGGAAGAGACCCAGTACTTC	CASSSSPEETQYF
13	TRBD1	TRBV2	TRBJ2-7	NA	TGTGCCAGCAGTATAGGGACAGCCCCCGAGCAGTACTTC	CASSIGTAPEQYF
18	TRBD1	TRBV11-2	TRBJ1-1	NA	TGTGCCAGCAGCTTAGGTTCTGGGACAGGGGTTTGGAACACTGAAGCTTTCTTT	CASSLGSGTGVWNTEAFF
15	TRBD2	TRBV7-2	TRBJ2-2	NA	TGTGCCAGCAGCTTGGGGACTAGCGCGTTCGTTGAGCTGTTTTTT	CASSLGTSAFVELFF
17	TRBD2	TRBV4-3	TRBJ2-5	NA	TGCGCCAGCAGCCAGACACTAGCGGGAGTTGGTGCCGAGACCCAGTACTTC	CASSQTLAGVGAETQYF
14	NA	TRBV28	TRBJ2-2	NA	TGTGCCAGCAGTTTTACTGGGACTTCTGGGGAGCTGTTTTTT	CASSFTGTSGELFF
13	NA	TRBV19	TRBJ1-2	once	TGTGCCAGTATCGGCAGAGCTAACTATGGCTACACCTTC	CASIGRANYGYTF
15	TRBD2	TRBV7-9	TRBJ2-1	NA	TGTGCCAGCAGTTCTGGACTAGCGACCTACAATGAGCAGTTCTTC	CASSSGLATYNEQFF
18	NA	TRBV29-1	TRBJ1-2	NA	TGCAGCGTTGAAGCGGCGAGACAGCAAGATTTGAGGGGTTATGGCTACACCTTC	CSVEAARQQDLRGYGYTF
15	TRBD2	TRBV6-5	TRBJ2-3	NA	TGTGCCAGCAGCCCTAGCGGGCCCTACACGGATACGCAGTATTTT	CASSPSGPYTDTQYF
14	TRBD1	TRBV7-9	TRBJ2-5	NA	TGTGCCAGCAGCTTAGAGGAGACAGGGGAGACCCAGTACTTC	CASSLEETGETQYF
16	TRBD2	TRBV11-3	TRBJ2-1	NA	TGTGCCAGCAGCCCCCATAGCGGGAGGTCCTACAATGAGCAGTTCTTC	CASSPHSGRSYNEQFF